The 29 T cell receptor beta chains below come from one sample, sequenced in a study of control samples from healthy donors and cancer patients. Sequencing used immunoSEQ multiplex PCR; TCRdb keeps in-frame clones, though not all of them. The repertoire has 110,000 to 150,000 clones, about 89% of them found once; the top ten carry about 4.9%. Sequences were obtained from blood. The origin of the receptors is a man aged 25-45 years in good health.

This chain uses TRBV2 with TRBJ2-2; no firm D call. Looked up from germline, CDR1 is SNHLY and CDR2 is FYNNEI. V lost 7 bases and J 0 bases, leaving 9 bases between the germline ends. The CDR3 covers 14 residues. CDR3 nucleotides: TGTGCCAGCAACCTTTTATCGAACACCGGGGAGCTGTTTTTT. It encodes CASNLLSNTGELFF.

This chain joins TRBV3-1 (or the pseudogene TRBV3-2) and TRBJ2-7; 9 nucleotides line up with TRBD1. Germline V gives CDR1 LGHDT, CDR2 YNNKEL (reference sequence). The CDR3 loop spans 16 amino acids. J was trimmed by 4 bases and V by 0 bases; bases with no gene match: 7. CDR3 DNA sequence: TGTGCCAGCAGCCAAGATAGGGGGACAGGGCATTACGAGCAGTACTTC. Protein: CASSQDRGTGHYEQYF.

J is TRBJ1-2 and V is TRBV30; 12 bases agree with TRBD1. With V trimmed by 5 bases and J by 4 bases, 5 bases remained unmatched. Germline CDR1 reads GTSNPN; CDR2 reads SVGIG (reference sequence). CDR3 length equals 14 residues. CDR3 sequence (DNA): TGTGCCTGGGGGAGGGACAGGGGGCTCTATGGCTACACCTTC. This sequence encodes CAWGRDRGLYGYTF.

The chain employs TRBV5-6 and TRBJ2-7; tentatively, D is TRBD1 (6 bases). This CDR3 is 13 amino acids long. V dropped 0 bases and J dropped 5 bases, with 9 bases sitting between them. The germline V gene encodes CDR1 SGHDT and CDR2 YYEEEE. The CDR3 nucleotides are TGTGCCAGCAGCTTGGAAGCAGGGGACGAGCAGTACTTC. Its protein product is CASSLEAGDEQYF.

Comment on this clone: This CDR3 is also generated by other DNA sequences in the sample. The V call is TRBV18, the J call TRBJ1-1; D gene ambiguous. The V gene lost 3 bases and the J gene lost 3 bases, with 8 bases spanning the gap. Germline values: CDR1 KGHSH, CDR2 LQKENI. The CDR3 extends over 13 amino acids. The CDR3 is CASSPSVDTEAFF. The DNA for the CDR3 is TGTGCCAGCTCACCGAGCGTAGACACTGAAGCTTTCTTT.

The rearrangement joins TRBV5-5 to TRBJ2-3; no definite D call. CDR1 and CDR2 (germline): SGHKS, YYEKEE (reference sequence). V was cut by 0 bases and J by 6 bases, with 8 bases left in between. The CDR3 is 13 amino acids. The CDR3: CASSLGPRDTQYF. CDR3 in DNA: TGTGCCAGCAGCTTGGGACCCCGCGATACGCAGTATTTT.

The table lists this clone with a count of one. For the CDR3, the DNA is TGTGCCAGTAGTATGTTGCGGGAGGCCAATGAGCAGTTCTTC. Translating it yields CASSMLREANEQFF. The chain couples TRBV19 to TRBJ2-1, with TRBD2 matching over 8 bases. Germline assignment: CDR1 LNHDA and CDR2 SQIVND (reference sequence). Trimming removed 3 bases from V and 6 bases from J; junction bases left unmatched: 4. CDR3 length: 14 amino acids.

This clone occurred once. The CDR3 DNA reads TGTGCCAGCAGTTTAGGCCGATACGAGCAGTACTTC. This gives the protein CASSLGRYEQYF. This chain joins TRBV12-3 or TRBV12-4 and TRBJ2-7; no definite D call. Trimming pared 1 base from V and 4 bases from J, leaving 5 bases between. CDR3 length: 12 residues.

V gene TRBV7-2 combines with J gene TRBJ1-4; possibly TRBD1 for D (5 bases). Germline CDR1 reads SGHTA; CDR2 reads FQGNSA. Trimming cost V 3 bases and J 8 bases, with 10 bases left between them. The CDR3 runs 13 residues. The CDR3 sequence is CASSFGGREKLFF. The CDR3 DNA follows: TGTGCCAGCAGCTTCGGGGGGAGGGAAAAACTGTTTTTT.

The gene calls are TRBV7-2 and TRBJ1-4; 9 bases are shared with TRBD1. The CDR3 spans 15 residues. Germline values: CDR1 SGHTA, CDR2 FQGNSA. The V gene end was trimmed by 5 bases and the J gene end by 7 bases; junction bases not matched to a gene: 8. The CDR3 DNA is TGTGCCAGCAGCCGCCACCGGGACAGGGCTGAAAAACTGTTTTTT. It translates to CASSRHRDRAEKLFF.

This clone was detected only a few times. The chain carries TRBV18 and TRBJ1-4; TRBD1 aligns across 7 bases. The CDR3 has 15 amino acids. V dropped 3 bases and J dropped 8; count of bases not matched to a gene: 9. Germline V gene lookup returns CDR1 KGHSH and CDR2 LQKENI. The CDR3 loop is CASSPGQPGGEKLFF. The CDR3 DNA reads TGTGCCAGCTCACCGGGACAGCCCGGCGGGGAAAAACTGTTTTTT.

The V gene is TRBV27, the J gene TRBJ2-7; 7 bases agree with TRBD2. The CDR3 length is 15 residues. The germline gives CDR1 MNHEY, CDR2 SMNVEV (reference sequence). V lost 6 bases and J lost 2; bases outside the gene matches: 10. DNA of the CDR3: TGTGCCAGCAGCTCTGGCGGGGGTCGGCCCTACGAGCAGTACTTC. It encodes CASSSGGGRPYEQYF.

The rearrangement links TRBV14 to TRBJ2-7, with D perhaps matching TRBD2 (6 bases). The CDR3 contains 11 residues. From germline, CDR1 is SGHDN and CDR2 FVKESK. V shed 4 bases and J shed 8 bases, with 9 bases lying between them. This CDR3 reads CASSPGRKQYF. The CDR3 DNA follows: TGTGCCAGCAGCCCTGGGAGGAAGCAGTACTTC.

V is TRBV18 and J is TRBJ2-2; unclear D gene. The CDR3 sequence is 12 residues long. CDR1 and CDR2 from the germline V gene are KGHSH and LQKENI. V was clipped by 6 bases and J by 5 bases, with 7 bases between them. The CDR3 region has the DNA TGTGCCAGCTCCTACCTAACCGGGGAGCTGTTTTTT. Translated: CASSYLTGELFF.

The V and J genes are TRBV5-1 and TRBJ2-5; D is perhaps TRBD2 (5 bases). CDR3 length: 14 residues. Germline values: CDR1 SGHRS, CDR2 YFSETQ. V lost 6 bases to trimming and J lost 2 bases, with 14 bases between them. The CDR3 loop reads CASNRGKLQETQYF. The DNA of the CDR3 is TGCGCCAGCAACCGGGGTAAGCTACAAGAGACCCAGTACTTC.

This chain links TRBV11-2 with TRBJ1-1; perhaps TRBD1 as D (6 bases). This CDR3 has 13 residues. The V end was cut by 3 bases, the J end by 5 bases, with 10 bases between. CDR1 is SGHAT and CDR2 is FQNNGV in the germline V gene. The CDR3 DNA follows: TGTGCCAGCAGCTTTCACAGGGAGACTGAAGCTTTCTTT. Translating it yields CASSFHRETEAFF.

The chain couples TRBV11-1 to TRBJ2-7, with 9 positions matching TRBD1. Germline CDR1 and CDR2: SGHAT and FQDESV (reference sequence). The ends lost 1 base at V and 6 bases at J; junction bases unmatched: 4. The CDR3 is 14 residues long. CDR3 bases: TGTGCCAGCAGCTTAGGGGACAGGGCGGGCGAGCAGTACTTC. The encoded protein is CASSLGDRAGEQYF.

The chain joins TRBV4-1 to TRBJ1-1, with unresolved D. The CDR3 consists of 15 residues. Trimming pared 3 bases from V and 4 bases from J, leaving 15 bases between. Germline assignment: CDR1 MGHRA and CDR2 YSYEKL. The CDR3 DNA is TGCGCCAGCAGCCATGCGGGCTCGGGGAGCACTGAAGCTTTCTTT. This sequence encodes CASSHAGSGSTEAFF.

The rearrangement joins TRBV27 to TRBJ2-1; 11 positions agree with TRBD2. The trim removed 5 bases at V and 6 bases at J, leaving 12 bases unmatched. Germline V gives CDR1 MNHEY, CDR2 SMNVEV (reference sequence). The CDR3 has 17 residues. The CDR3 DNA is TGTGCCAGCAGTCCCAGAATAGCGGGGGGGCGGGGCAATGAGCAGTTCTTC. It encodes CASSPRIAGGRGNEQFF.

In DNA form, the CDR3 reads TGTGCCATCAGTGAGTCGACTAGCGGGAGTTACGAGCAGTACTTC. Protein product: CAISESTSGSYEQYF. The V gene is TRBV10-3, the J gene TRBJ2-7; 12 nucleotides align to TRBD2. Germline CDR1 ENHRY, CDR2 SYGVKD. V lost 0 bases to trimming and J lost 4 bases; unmatched junction nucleotides: 1. The CDR3 runs to 15 residues.

Worth noting for this clone: Other nucleotide sequences in the sample specify the same CDR3. The chain joins TRBV4-3 to TRBJ1-5, with D unresolved. The CDR3 sequence is 14 residues long. Germline V CDR1 and CDR2: LGHNA, YSLEER. Trimming stripped 0 bases from V and 4 bases from J, with 7 bases between. CDR3 sequence: CASSQEPRNQPQHF. The CDR3 nucleotides are TGCGCCAGCAGCCAAGAACCACGGAATCAGCCCCAGCATTTT.

The V gene is TRBV6-2 or TRBV6-3, the J gene TRBJ1-6, with D uncertain. Trimming cost V 0 bases and J 7 bases, with 13 bases left between them. The length of the CDR3 is 16 residues. CDR1 and CDR2 (germline): MNHEY, SVGEGT. CDR3 protein: CASSYSTPARNSPLHF. DNA for the CDR3: TGTGCCAGCAGTTACTCTACGCCAGCGCGGAATTCACCCCTCCACTTT.

J is TRBJ1-1 and V is TRBV5-6; a possible D gene is TRBD1 (5 bases). V gave up 5 bases and J gave up 1 base, with 12 bases separating them. The germline CDR1 and CDR2 sequences are SGHDT and YYEEEE. This CDR3 comprises 14 residues. The CDR3 DNA follows: TGTGCCAGCAGAAGGGGACTGACGAACACTGAAGCTTTCTTT. As protein: CASRRGLTNTEAFF.

V and J are TRBV14 and TRBJ2-1, with D uncertain. Germline V gene data show CDR1 as SGHDN and CDR2 as FVKESK. The CDR3 runs 14 residues. V lost 0 bases to trimming and J lost 8 bases, with 11 bases between them. CDR3 in amino acids: CASSQDLIAYEQFF. The CDR3 DNA sequence: TGTGCCAGCAGCCAAGATCTGATCGCATATGAGCAGTTCTTC.

This chain joins TRBV29-1 and TRBJ1-5; the match to TRBD1 covers 7 bases. Germline trimming cut 7 bases from V and 4 bases from J; bases unmatched to any gene: 7. The germline V gene has CDR1 SQVTM and CDR2 ANQGSEA. This CDR3 contains 13 residues. CDR3 loop: CSADTGDNQPQHF. CDR3 bases: TGCAGCGCAGATACAGGGGATAATCAGCCCCAGCATTTT.

CDR3 amino acids: CASTGGTANSPLHF. In nucleotides, the CDR3 is TGTGCCAGCACCGGGGGGACTGCTAATTCACCCCTCCACTTT. The chain recombines TRBV9 with TRBJ1-6; the D gene is possibly TRBD1 (5 bases). The CDR3 covers 14 residues. CDR1 is SGDLS and CDR2 is YYNGEE in the germline V gene. Trimming pared 6 bases from V and 6 bases from J, leaving 13 bases between.

This clone has just one count. This rearrangement joins TRBV12-3 or TRBV12-4 to TRBJ1-1, with a possible D match to TRBD1 (5 bases). V lost 6 bases to trimming and J lost 7 bases, with 15 bases between them. The CDR3 runs to 13 residues. The CDR3 DNA follows: TGTGCCAGCAGCCCGTGGGCGGGGGGTGAAGCTTTCTTT. Translating it yields CASSPWAGGEAFF.

V and J are TRBV12-3 or TRBV12-4 and TRBJ2-7; 12 positions agree with TRBD1. This CDR3 comprises 13 residues. V shed 9 bases, J shed 5 bases, and the junction held 5 bases outside the gene matches. CDR3 in amino acids: CASGGTGGDEQYF. The CDR3 bases are TGTGCCAGTGGAGGGACAGGGGGCGACGAGCAGTACTTC.

V and J are TRBV18 and TRBJ1-1, with D perhaps matching TRBD1 (5 bases). V lost 5 bases and J lost 3, with 13 bases in between. CDR1 KGHSH and CDR2 LQKENI come from the germline V gene. This CDR3 region has 14 residues. CDR3 DNA: TGTGCCAGCTCAGCCAACTCGGGGGACACTGAAGCTTTCTTT. Its protein product is CASSANSGDTEAFF.